The 3 T cell receptor beta chains listed next were all sequenced from one sample in a study of human T cells and chemical hapten exposure. Indicated time point: pre-sensitization, week 0. Treatment: therapeutic diphenylcyclopropenone sensitization with weekly scalp DPC. Each CDR3 protein is one row after TCRdb ran MiXCR on the RACE reads. In the table there are around 200,000 distinct CDR3 sequences, roughly 30% of which are singletons. The sample was whole blood, taken in connection with sensitization to the hapten diphenylcyclopropenone (DPC). The receptors were gathered from a woman aged 25 to 39 with alopecia areata. Some clones in this sample may be carry-over from other donors' samples.

This chain links TRBV29-1 with TRBJ1-1; TRBD1 might be the D (6 bases). V lost 4 bases, J lost 1 base, and 13 bases lay in between. From germline, CDR1 is SQVTM and CDR2 ANQGSEA. The CDR3 contains 14 residues. In nucleotides, the CDR3 is TGCAGCGTTGGTCTAGGGGGACAGAACACTGAAGCTTTCTTT. Protein: CSVGLGGQNTEAFF.

J is TRBJ2-1 and V is TRBV27; possible D gene TRBD2, 6 bases. Per the germline V gene, CDR1 is MNHEY and CDR2 is SMNVEV (reference sequence). V lost 0 bases to trimming and J lost 8 bases, with 14 bases between them. This CDR3 spans 15 amino acids. CDR3 coding DNA: TGTGCCAGCAGTTTATCGGCAGGGTGGAGGGATGAGCAGTTCTTC. Encoded protein: CASSLSAGWRDEQFF.

The CDR3 loop is CSATQVREGRQETQYF. CDR3 sequence (DNA): TGCAGTGCTACCCAGGTGCGGGAGGGCCGCCAAGAGACCCAGTACTTC. The J gene is TRBJ2-5, the V gene TRBV20-1; 9 bases fit TRBD2. CDR1 is DFQATT, CDR2 SNEGSKA, per germline (reference sequence). This CDR3 contains 16 residues. Unmatched junction bases numbered 10, after V lost 4 bases and J lost 1 base.